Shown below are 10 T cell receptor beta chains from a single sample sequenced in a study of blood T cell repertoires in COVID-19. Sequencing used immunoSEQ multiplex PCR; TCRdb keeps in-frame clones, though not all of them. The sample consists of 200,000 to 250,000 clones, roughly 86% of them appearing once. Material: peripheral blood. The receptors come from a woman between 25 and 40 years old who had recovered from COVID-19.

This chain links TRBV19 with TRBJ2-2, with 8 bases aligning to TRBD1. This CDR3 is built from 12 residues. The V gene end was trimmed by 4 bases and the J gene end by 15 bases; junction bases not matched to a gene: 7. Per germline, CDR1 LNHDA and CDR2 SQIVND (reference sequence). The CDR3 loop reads CASSRRTGLVFF. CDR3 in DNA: TGTGCCAGTAGTAGGAGGACAGGGTTGGTGTTTTTT.

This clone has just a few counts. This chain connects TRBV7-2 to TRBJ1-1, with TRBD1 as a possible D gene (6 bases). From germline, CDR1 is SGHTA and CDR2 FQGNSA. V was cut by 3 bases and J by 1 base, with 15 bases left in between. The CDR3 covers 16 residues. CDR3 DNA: TGTGCCAGCAGCTTTAGTTCAACCAGGGGGAACACTGAAGCTTTCTTT. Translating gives CASSFSSTRGNTEAFF.

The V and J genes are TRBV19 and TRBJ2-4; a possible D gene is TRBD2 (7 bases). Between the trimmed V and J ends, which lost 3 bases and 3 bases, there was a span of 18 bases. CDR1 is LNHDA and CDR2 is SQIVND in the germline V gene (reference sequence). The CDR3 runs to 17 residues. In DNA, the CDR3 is TGTGCCAGTAGTATCGAAACCGGACTAGGGGGCAAAAACATTCAGTACTTC. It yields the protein CASSIETGLGGKNIQYF.

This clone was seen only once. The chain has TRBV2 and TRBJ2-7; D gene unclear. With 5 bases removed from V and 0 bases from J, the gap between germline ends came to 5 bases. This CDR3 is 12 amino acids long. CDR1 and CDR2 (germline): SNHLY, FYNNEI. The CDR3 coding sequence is TGTGCCAGCAGTATCAGCTCCTACGAGCAGTACTTC. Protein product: CASSISSYEQYF.

CDR3 nucleotide sequence: TGTGCCAGCAGCTTCTCGGGACTAGCGGGGCCCTACAATGAGCAGTTCTTC. Protein product: CASSFSGLAGPYNEQFF. The chain couples TRBV11-3 to TRBJ2-1, with 13 bases aligning to TRBD2. CDR1 and CDR2 from the germline V gene are SGHNT and YENEEA. Trimming took 3 bases from V and 2 from J; bases not matched to a gene: 4. The CDR3 contains 17 residues.

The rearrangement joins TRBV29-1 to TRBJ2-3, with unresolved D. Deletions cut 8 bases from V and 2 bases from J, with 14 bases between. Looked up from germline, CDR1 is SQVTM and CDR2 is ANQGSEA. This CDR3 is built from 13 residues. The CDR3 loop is CSTNSQYTDTQYF. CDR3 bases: TGCAGCACCAATAGCCAGTACACAGATACGCAGTATTTT.

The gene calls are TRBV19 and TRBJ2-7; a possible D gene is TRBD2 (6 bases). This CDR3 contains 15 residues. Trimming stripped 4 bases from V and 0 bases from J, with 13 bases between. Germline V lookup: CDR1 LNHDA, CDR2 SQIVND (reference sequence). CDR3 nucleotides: TGTGCCAGTAGTAAAGGCGCGGGGAGCTCCTACGAGCAGTACTTC. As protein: CASSKGAGSSYEQYF.

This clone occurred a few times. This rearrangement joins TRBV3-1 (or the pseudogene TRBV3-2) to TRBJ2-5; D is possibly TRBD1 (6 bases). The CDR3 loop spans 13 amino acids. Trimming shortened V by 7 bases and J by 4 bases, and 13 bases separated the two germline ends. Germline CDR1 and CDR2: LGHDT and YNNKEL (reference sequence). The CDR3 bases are TGTGCCAGCACCCCAAGGGGGAGAGAGACCCAGTACTTC. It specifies CASTPRGRETQYF.

The DNA for the CDR3 is TGCGCCAGCAGCCAAGAGATGGCAGGGGCGACGAACACCGGGGAGCTGTTTTTT. Encoded protein: CASSQEMAGATNTGELFF. The rearrangement links TRBV4-3 to TRBJ2-2; possibly TRBD1 for D (6 bases). Germline loops: CDR1 LGHNA, CDR2 YSLEER. V was clipped by 0 bases and J by 0 bases, with 14 bases between them. This CDR3 region has 18 residues.

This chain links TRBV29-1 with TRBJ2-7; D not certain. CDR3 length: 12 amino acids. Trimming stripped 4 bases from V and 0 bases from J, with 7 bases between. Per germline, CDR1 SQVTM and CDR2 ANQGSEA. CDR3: CSVGVSSYEQYF. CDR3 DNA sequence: TGCAGCGTTGGTGTGAGCTCCTACGAGCAGTACTTC.